Here is one TCR beta chain with its context. The CDR3 runs to 15 residues. The germline V gene encodes CDR1 SGHTA and CDR2 FQGNSA. After removal of 6 bases from V and 0 bases from J, the junction contained 6 bases not matched to a gene. This sample stems from a study of blood T cell repertoires in COVID-19. Data came from immunoSEQ multiplex PCR; TCRdb stores just in-frame clones and leaves some out. The sample shows around 400,000 clones, over 75% of them seen only once. This rearrangement joins TRBV7-2 to TRBJ2-5; 8 bases line up with TRBD1. The TCR sequence derives from a woman aged 60-75 years with COVID-19, enrolled during active disease. Sequenced material: peripheral blood. The CDR3 loop reads CASRTQGAYQETQYF. The CDR3 coding sequence is TGTGCCAGCAGGACTCAGGGGGCCTACCAAGAGACCCAGTACTTC.